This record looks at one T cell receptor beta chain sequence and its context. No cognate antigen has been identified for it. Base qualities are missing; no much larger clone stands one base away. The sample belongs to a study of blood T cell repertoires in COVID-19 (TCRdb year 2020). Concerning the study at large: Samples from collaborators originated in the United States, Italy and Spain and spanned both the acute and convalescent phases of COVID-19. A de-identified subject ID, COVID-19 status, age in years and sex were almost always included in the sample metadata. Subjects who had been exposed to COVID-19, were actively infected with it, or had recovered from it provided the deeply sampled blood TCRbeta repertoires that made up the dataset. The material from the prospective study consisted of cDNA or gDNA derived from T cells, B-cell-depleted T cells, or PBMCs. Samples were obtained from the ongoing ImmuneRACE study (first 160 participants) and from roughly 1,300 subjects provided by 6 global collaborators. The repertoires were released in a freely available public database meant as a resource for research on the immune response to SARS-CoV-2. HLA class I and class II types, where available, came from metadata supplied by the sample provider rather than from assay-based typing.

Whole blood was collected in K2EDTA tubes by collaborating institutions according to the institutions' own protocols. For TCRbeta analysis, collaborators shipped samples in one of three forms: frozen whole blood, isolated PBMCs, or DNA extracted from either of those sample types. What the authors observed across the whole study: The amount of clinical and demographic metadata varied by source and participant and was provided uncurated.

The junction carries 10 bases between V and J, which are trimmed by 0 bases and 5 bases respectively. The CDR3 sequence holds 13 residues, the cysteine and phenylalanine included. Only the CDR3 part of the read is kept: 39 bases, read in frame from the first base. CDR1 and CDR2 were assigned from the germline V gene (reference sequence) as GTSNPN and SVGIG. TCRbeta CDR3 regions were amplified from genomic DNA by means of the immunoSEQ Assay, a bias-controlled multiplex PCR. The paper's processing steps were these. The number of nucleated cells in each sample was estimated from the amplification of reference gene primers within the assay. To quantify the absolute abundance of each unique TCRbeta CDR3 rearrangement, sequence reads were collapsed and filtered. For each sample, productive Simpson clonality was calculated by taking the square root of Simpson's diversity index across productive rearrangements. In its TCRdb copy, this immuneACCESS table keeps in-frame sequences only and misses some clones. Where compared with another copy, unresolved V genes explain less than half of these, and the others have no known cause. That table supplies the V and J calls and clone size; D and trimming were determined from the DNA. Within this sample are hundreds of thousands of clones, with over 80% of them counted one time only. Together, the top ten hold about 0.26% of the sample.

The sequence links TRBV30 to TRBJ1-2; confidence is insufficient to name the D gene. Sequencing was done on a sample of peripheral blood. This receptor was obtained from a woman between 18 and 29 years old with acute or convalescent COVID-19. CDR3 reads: CAWSVQGRYGYTF. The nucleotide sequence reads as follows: TGTGCCTGGAGTGTACAAGGGAGATATGGCTACACCTTC.